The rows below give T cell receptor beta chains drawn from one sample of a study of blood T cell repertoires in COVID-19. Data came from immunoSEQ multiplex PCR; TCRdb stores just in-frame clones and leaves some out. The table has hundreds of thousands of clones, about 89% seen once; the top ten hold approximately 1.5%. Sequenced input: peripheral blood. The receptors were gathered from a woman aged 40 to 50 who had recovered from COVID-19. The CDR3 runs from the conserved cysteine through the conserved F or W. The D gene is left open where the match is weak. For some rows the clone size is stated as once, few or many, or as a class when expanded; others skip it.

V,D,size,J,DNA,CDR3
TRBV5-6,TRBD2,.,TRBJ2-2,TGTGCCAGCAGCTTGTGGCTAGCGGGGGGGCCAGGGAACACCGGGGAGCTGTTTTTT,CASSLWLAGGPGNTGELFF
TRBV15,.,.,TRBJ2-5,TGTGCCACCAGCAGAGATCGCACAGGGCAAGAGACCCAGTACTTC,CATSRDRTGQETQYF
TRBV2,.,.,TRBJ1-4,TGTGCCAGCTCTCGGGAAACGGGTGAAAAACTGTTTTTT,CASSRETGEKLFF
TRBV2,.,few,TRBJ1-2,TGTGCCAGCAGTGAAAGACAGTTCAACTATGGCTACACCTTC,CASSERQFNYGYTF
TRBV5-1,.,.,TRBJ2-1,TGCGCCAGCAGCCCCCGACCACTCACAGGGGGGGAGTACAATGAGCAGTTCTTC,CASSPRPLTGGEYNEQFF
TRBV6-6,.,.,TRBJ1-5,TGTGCCAGCACCCCGGGGGTATTAGGCAATCAGCCCCAGCATTTT,CASTPGVLGNQPQHF
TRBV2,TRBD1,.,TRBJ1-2,TGTGCCAGCAGGTTGGACAGGGGGAACTATGGCTACACCTTC,CASRLDRGNYGYTF
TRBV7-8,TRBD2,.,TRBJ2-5,TGTGCCAGCAGCTTAAGAAAGCGGGGGGAAGAGACCCAGTACTTC,CASSLRKRGEETQYF
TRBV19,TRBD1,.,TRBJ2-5,TGTGCCAGTAGGGCTCGGGACAGAGAAATCCAAGAGACCCAGTACTTC,CASRARDREIQETQYF
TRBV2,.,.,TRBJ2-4,TGTGCCAGCAGTGAAGGTGGGCTAGCCAAAAACATTCAGTACTTC,CASSEGGLAKNIQYF
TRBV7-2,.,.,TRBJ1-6,TGTGCCAGCAGCTTAGTTAGCAGGGAATCACCCCTCCACTTT,CASSLVSRESPLHF
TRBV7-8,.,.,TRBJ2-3,TGTGCCAGCCGTTTATGGGAAGCGGGAGATACGCAGTATTTT,CASRLWEAGDTQYF
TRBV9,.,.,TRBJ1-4,TGTGCCAGCAGCGTCTCCAGGGATGGTAATGAAAAACTGTTTTTT,CASSVSRDGNEKLFF
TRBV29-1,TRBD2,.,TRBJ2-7,TGCAGCGTTAGGAGCGGGGATAGCTACGAGCAGTACTTC,CSVRSGDSYEQYF
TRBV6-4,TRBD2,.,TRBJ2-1,TGTGCCAGCAGGACTAGCGGGGGGGCCTACAATGAGCAGTTCTTC,CASRTSGGAYNEQFF
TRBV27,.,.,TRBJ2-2,TGTGCCAGCACCCTACTCGCGAACACCGGGGAGCTGTTTTTT,CASTLLANTGELFF
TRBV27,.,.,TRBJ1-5,TGTGCCAGCAGTTCCGGGAATCAGCCCCAGCATTTT,CASSSGNQPQHF
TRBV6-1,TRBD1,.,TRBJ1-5,TGTGCCAGCAGTGACCCGGGACAGGGGGCGAAGCCCCAGCATTTT,CASSDPGQGAKPQHF
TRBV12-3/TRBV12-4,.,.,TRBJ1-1,TGTGCCAGCAGTTTCACGCGGGACACTGAAGCTTTCTTT,CASSFTRDTEAFF
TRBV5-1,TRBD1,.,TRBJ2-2,TGCGCCAGCAGCTTAAGGACAGGGAACACCGGGGAGCTGTTTTTT,CASSLRTGNTGELFF
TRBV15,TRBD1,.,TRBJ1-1,TGTGCCACCAGCAGAGCCCTAAAAGGACAGGGAGCTTTCTTT,CATSRALKGQGAFF
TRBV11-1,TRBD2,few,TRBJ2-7,TGTGCCAGCAGCCGGGGACTAGCGGGGGACTCCTACGAGCAGTACTTC,CASSRGLAGDSYEQYF
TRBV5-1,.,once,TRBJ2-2,TGCGCCAGCAGCTCCCCTCCCTTAGAGCTGTTTTTT,CASSSPPLELFF
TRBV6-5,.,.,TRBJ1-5,TGTGCCAGCAGTTACCGGGTGGAGGGCAATCAGCCCCAGCATTTT,CASSYRVEGNQPQHF
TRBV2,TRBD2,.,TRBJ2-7,TGTGCCAGCGGCGAGGATCGGGGGGGGAGGTACGAGCAGTACTTC,CASGEDRGGRYEQYF
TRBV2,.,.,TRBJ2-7,TGTGCCAGCAGTGAACAGGGAATTTTCTACGAGCAGTACTTC,CASSEQGIFYEQYF
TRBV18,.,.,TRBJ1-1,TGTGCCAGCTCACCATTTCCCCCGTCGGGAGGGAACACTGAAGCTTTCTTT,CASSPFPPSGGNTEAFF
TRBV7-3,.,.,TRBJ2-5,TGTGCCAGCAGCCGTAACCACAAGGGAGCGACCCAGTACTTC,CASSRNHKGATQYF
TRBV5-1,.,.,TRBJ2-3,TGCGCCAGCAGCGCCGGAACGATGGCGGGGACCCGATATTTT,CASSAGTMAGTRYF